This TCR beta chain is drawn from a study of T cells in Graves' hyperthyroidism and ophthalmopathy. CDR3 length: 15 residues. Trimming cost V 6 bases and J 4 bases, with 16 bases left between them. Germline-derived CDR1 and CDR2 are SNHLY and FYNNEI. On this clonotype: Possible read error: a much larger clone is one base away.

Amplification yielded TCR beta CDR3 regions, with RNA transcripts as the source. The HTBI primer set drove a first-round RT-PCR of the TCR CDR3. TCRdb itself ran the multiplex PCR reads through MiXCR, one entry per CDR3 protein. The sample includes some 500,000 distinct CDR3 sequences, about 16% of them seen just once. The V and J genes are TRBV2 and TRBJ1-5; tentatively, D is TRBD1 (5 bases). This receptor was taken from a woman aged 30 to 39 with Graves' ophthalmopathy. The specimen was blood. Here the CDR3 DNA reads TGTGCCAGCAGGCAACGGATAGGGGATAATCAGCCCCAGCATTTT. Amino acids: CASRQRIGDNQPQHF.